This section outlines one T cell receptor (beta chain) sequence together with its context. Its antigen is not known. The PCR contained 60 Vbeta and 13 Jbeta primers. Libraries were prepared by immunoSEQ multiplex PCR; TCRdb keeps only in-frame clonotypes and omits some of them. Counted here are roughly 120,000 clones, about 86% occurring once; the ten biggest clones make up under 5%. The data derive from a study of cytomegalovirus exposure and HLA in healthy donors. The wider study: There were approximately 400 genotyped donors. Of these, roughly 80% fell in the genetic ancestry cluster associated with self-reported Caucasian donors. Findings and caveats of the study: A later analysis revealed that TCR association rates differed between HLA loci, peaking at DRB1 and bottoming out at HLA-C. Data from an earlier analysis indicated that most TCR beta V segments were productive either about 87% or about 30% of the time.

Trimming stripped 5 bases from V and 5 bases from J, with 18 bases between. Germline V CDR1 and CDR2: GTSNPN, SVGIG (reference sequence). The CDR3 spans 14 residues. This TCR came from a woman aged 25 to 39 in good health and CMV-seronegative. The sample comprised PBMCs. This chain uses TRBV30 with TRBJ1-2; D unclear. Here the CDR3 reads CAWEGGEGNYGYTF. The CDR3 DNA reads as TGTGCCTGGGAAGGTGGGGAGGGTAATTATGGCTACACCTTC. The variable domain in full, completed from reference TRBV30 and TRBJ1-2, reads SQTIHQWPATLVQPVGSPLSLECTVEGTSNPNLYWYRQAAGRGLQLLFYSVGIGQISSEVPQNLSASRPQDRQFILSSKKLLLSDSGFYLCAWEGGEGNYGYTFGSGTRLTVV.